These 22 T cell receptor beta chains were all obtained from the same sample, sequenced in a study of Graves' ophthalmopathy and Graves' hyperthyroidism. Amplification from RNA transcripts yielded the TCR beta CDR3 regions. Second-round multiplex PCR came after first-round RT-PCR with HTBI primers. TCRdb passed the multiplex PCR reads through MiXCR, listing each CDR3 protein once. The sample has approximately 380,000 distinct CDR3 sequences, around a fifth seen once. Source material: peripheral blood. These receptors all come from a woman younger than 35 with stable Graves' hyperthyroidism.

This clonotype was observed many times. V usage is TRBV11-2 and J usage is TRBJ1-3, with no clear D. Germline loops: CDR1 SGHAT, CDR2 FQNNGV. Trimming pared 7 bases from V and 0 bases from J, leaving 10 bases between. CDR3 length equals 14 residues. This chain's CDR3 is CASTALHSGNTIYF. The CDR3 nucleotides are TGTGCCAGCACCGCCTTGCACTCTGGAAACACCATATATTTT.

The sample holds many counts of this clonotype. The chain uses TRBV5-1 and TRBJ1-3, with D unresolved. CDR1 and CDR2 from the germline V gene are SGHRS and YFSETQ. The CDR3 extends over 14 amino acids. V was cut by 5 bases and J by 0 bases, with 9 bases left in between. CDR3 nucleotide sequence: TGCGCCAGCAGTCTTGACGGCTCTGGAAACACCATATATTTT. Encoded protein: CASSLDGSGNTIYF.

This clonotype was observed many times. V and J are TRBV9 and TRBJ2-5; D gene uncertain. The CDR3 has 16 residues. Trimming removed 0 bases at V and 1 base at J, with 13 bases between. Germline CDR1 SGDLS, CDR2 YYNGEE. CDR3 sequence reads: CASSVEARIPQETQYF. CDR3 in DNA: TGTGCCAGCAGCGTAGAGGCCAGAATCCCCCAAGAGACCCAGTACTTC.

The chain links TRBV6-2 or TRBV6-3 to TRBJ2-7; 12 bases map to TRBD2. Germline CDR1 and CDR2: MNHEY and SVGEGT. The V and J ends lost 2 bases and 8 bases, in that order; junction bases with no gene match: 13. The CDR3 spans 17 residues. This chain's CDR3 is CASSYRLAGGTVGKQYF. The CDR3 DNA reads as TGTGCCAGCAGTTACAGGCTAGCGGGGGGGACGGTAGGGAAGCAGTACTTC.

This clonotype was observed many times. This sequence joins TRBV10-3 and TRBJ1-1, with D possibly matching TRBD1 (6 bases). There are 14 residues in the CDR3. Trimming took 5 bases from V and 1 from J, leaving 11 bases between them. Germline lookup yields CDR1 ENHRY and CDR2 SYGVKD. The CDR3 spells CAISPQTGNTEAFF. The CDR3 DNA sequence: TGTGCCATCAGTCCGCAGACAGGGAACACTGAAGCTTTCTTT.

This clonotype was counted at least ten times. The rearrangement links TRBV29-1 to TRBJ1-2; tentatively, D is TRBD1 (5 bases). This CDR3 contains 14 residues. The germline CDR1 and CDR2 sequences are SQVTM and ANQGSEA. The V end was cut by 1 base, the J end by 10 bases, with 19 bases between. DNA for the CDR3: TGCAGCGTTGAAGTACAACAGGCCGTTGATTACTACACCTTC. This encodes CSVEVQQAVDYYTF.

The chain combines TRBV24-1 with TRBJ1-2, with D tentatively TRBD1 (5 bases). V was shortened by 3 bases and J by 2 bases, with 9 bases between the two germline ends. Germline V gene lookup returns CDR1 KGHDR and CDR2 SFDVKD. The CDR3 runs to 14 residues. The CDR3 DNA is TGTGCCACCAGTGATATCCGACAGAACTATGGCTACACCTTC. The encoded protein is CATSDIRQNYGYTF.

This clonotype has ten or more counts. The CDR3 protein is CASSREQLNYGYTF. The DNA of the CDR3 is TGTGCCAGCAGCCGCGAACAGCTAAACTATGGCTACACCTTC. V gene TRBV6-1 combines with J gene TRBJ1-2; D unclear. The germline CDR1 and CDR2 sequences are MNHNS and SASEGT. V shed 6 bases and J shed 2 bases, with 13 bases lying between them. This CDR3 spans 14 amino acids.

This clonotype was seen many times. This may stem from a read error, because a much larger clone lies one nucleotide away. The CDR3 does not end in the conserved phenylalanine or tryptophan, so this is likely a read error. The chain joins TRBV7-2 to TRBJ2-5; TRBD2 matches 10 bases. CDR1 is SGHTA and CDR2 is FQGNSA in the germline V gene. V shed 4 bases and J 5 bases; nucleotides not matched to a gene: 7. This CDR3 region has 15 residues. DNA of the CDR3: TGTGCCAGCAGCTGGACTAGCGGAACGGGGGAGACCCAGTACTCC. This translates into CASSWTSGTGETQYS.

This rearrangement joins TRBV28 to TRBJ2-7; no clear D gene. The ends were cut back, 4 bases at V and 3 bases at J, with 10 bases in the middle. Per the germline V gene, CDR1 is MDHEN and CDR2 is SYDVKM. The CDR3 spans 13 residues. Written as DNA, the CDR3 is TGTGCCAGCAGTTCAGGACGGGTCTACGAGCAGTACTTC. Residues: CASSSGRVYEQYF.

In its sample, this clonotype was seen many times. This sequence joins TRBV30 and TRBJ1-6; 9 bases are a match to TRBD1. CDR1 and CDR2 from the germline V gene are GTSNPN and SVGIG (reference sequence). The CDR3 runs to 17 residues. Trimming at V came to 3 bases and at J to 9 bases, leaving 15 bases not matched to a gene. Written as DNA, the CDR3 is TGTGCCTGGAGAATCGGGACAGGGATTATGGTTGGTTCACCCCTCCACTTT. It codes for CAWRIGTGIMVGSPLHF.

This clonotype has ten or more counts. V is TRBV2 and J is TRBJ2-5; D is possibly TRBD2 (5 bases). Germline CDR1 reads SNHLY; CDR2 reads FYNNEI. V gave up 3 bases and J gave up 8 bases, with 13 bases separating them. The CDR3 totals 13 residues. CDR3 loop: CASSDVGLLTQYF. CDR3 bases: TGTGCCAGCAGTGACGTAGGACTCTTAACCCAGTACTTC.

This CDR3 reads CSAGGVNSNQPQHF. CDR3 DNA sequence: TGCAGTGCTGGGGGGGTGAATAGCAATCAGCCCCAGCATTTT. This chain uses TRBV20-1 with TRBJ1-5; D is possibly TRBD1 (5 bases). Germline V gives CDR1 DFQATT, CDR2 SNEGSKA (reference sequence). The ends were cut back, 5 bases at V and 0 bases at J, with 11 bases in the middle. CDR3 length equals 14 residues.

The chain recombines TRBV14 with TRBJ1-1; possible D gene TRBD1, 5 bases. CDR1 and CDR2 from the germline V gene are SGHDN and FVKESK. Between the trimmed V and J ends, which lost 5 bases and 1 base, there was a span of 14 bases. The CDR3 extends over 15 amino acids. CDR3 amino acids: CASSSHGHTNTEAFF. CDR3 DNA: TGTGCCAGCAGCTCCCATGGACATACGAACACTGAAGCTTTCTTT.

The J gene is TRBJ1-1, the V gene TRBV29-1; no firm D call. Germline CDR1 SQVTM, CDR2 ANQGSEA. V lost 6 bases and J 14 bases, leaving 13 bases between the germline ends. The CDR3 is 9 residues long. CDR3: CSVGLDTFF. The CDR3 DNA reads TGCAGCGTAGGCTTAGACACATTCTTT.

This clonotype was picked up many times. The chain is built from TRBV7-9 and TRBJ1-6, with 7 bases fitting TRBD1. V lost 1 base and J lost 10; bases outside the gene matches: 13. The CDR3 has 17 amino acids. Germline lookup yields CDR1 SEHNR and CDR2 FQNEAQ (reference sequence). In DNA form, the CDR3 reads TGTGCCAGCAGCTTAGTGATCGGCAGGGGGAAACGATCACCCCTCCACTTT. This sequence encodes CASSLVIGRGKRSPLHF.

This clonotype was observed many times. The chain has TRBV27 and TRBJ2-5; no clear D gene. The CDR3 has 14 amino acids. Germline V gives CDR1 MNHEY, CDR2 SMNVEV (reference sequence). Trimming took 1 base from V and 2 from J, leaving 8 bases between them. The chain's CDR3 is CASSLFFRQETQYF. The DNA of the CDR3 is TGTGCCAGCAGTTTATTCTTCAGACAAGAGACCCAGTACTTC.

Many counts were recorded for this clonotype. This chain links TRBV20-1 with TRBJ1-5; 12 bases are a match to TRBD1. Losses at the gene ends were 6 bases for V and 5 bases for J; bases not matched to a gene: 5. The germline gives CDR1 DFQATT, CDR2 SNEGSKA (reference sequence). This CDR3 region has 14 residues. CDR3 sequence reads: CSAGTGGLDQPQHF. The CDR3 DNA reads TGCAGTGCGGGGACAGGGGGCTTAGATCAGCCCCAGCATTTT.

This clonotype has ten or more counts. The CDR3 nucleotides read TGTGCCAGCAGCTTAACAGGCCAGGGAATCACCGGGGAGCTGTTTTTT. It specifies CASSLTGQGITGELFF. This rearrangement joins TRBV7-3 to TRBJ2-2; possible D gene TRBD1, 5 bases. The CDR3 runs 16 residues. Germline V gene lookup returns CDR1 SGHTA and CDR2 FQGTGA. Trimming took 0 bases from V and 4 from J, leaving 12 bases between them.

Many counts were recorded for this clonotype. The J gene is TRBJ2-7, the V gene TRBV5-1; D is perhaps TRBD2 (6 bases). The CDR3 is made up of 15 amino acids. Trimming stripped 2 bases from V and 4 bases from J, with 16 bases between. Germline V lookup: CDR1 SGHRS, CDR2 YFSETQ. CDR3 nucleotide sequence: TGCGCCAGCAGCTTATGGAGGGGCGCACTTTACGAGCAGTACTTC. Its protein is CASSLWRGALYEQYF.

The V and J genes are TRBV19 and TRBJ2-5; D unclear. V was clipped by 1 base and J by 1 base, with 7 bases between them. The CDR3 extends over 14 amino acids. CDR1 and CDR2 (germline): LNHDA, SQIVND (reference sequence). In DNA, the CDR3 is TGTGCCAGTAGTATAGGGCTGCTCCAAGAGACCCAGTACTTC. It translates to CASSIGLLQETQYF.

The chain has TRBV6-1 and TRBJ2-7; perhaps TRBD2 as D (6 bases). Germline V CDR1 and CDR2: MNHNS, SASEGT. The CDR3 runs 15 residues. Trimming removed 5 bases at V and 3 bases at J, with 17 bases between. CDR3 sequence (DNA): TGTGCCAGCAGTAAAGGGACTCCGGGAAACTACGAGCAGTACTTC. Protein: CASSKGTPGNYEQYF.